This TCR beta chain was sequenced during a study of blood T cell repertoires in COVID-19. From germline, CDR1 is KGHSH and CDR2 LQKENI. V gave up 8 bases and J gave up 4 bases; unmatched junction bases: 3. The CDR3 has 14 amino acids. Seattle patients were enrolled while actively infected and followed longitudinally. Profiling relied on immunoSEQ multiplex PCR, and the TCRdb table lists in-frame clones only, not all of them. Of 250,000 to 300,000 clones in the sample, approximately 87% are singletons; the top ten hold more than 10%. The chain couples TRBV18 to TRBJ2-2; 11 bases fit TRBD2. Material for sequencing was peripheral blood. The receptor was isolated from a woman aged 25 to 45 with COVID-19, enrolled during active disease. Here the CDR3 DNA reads TGTGCCAGCCCCGGGACTAGCGGCACCGGGGAGCTGTTTTTT. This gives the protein CASPGTSGTGELFF.